The 29 T cell receptor beta chains presented below share a single source sample, sequenced in a study of T cells in localized non-small cell lung cancer. Produced via immunoSEQ multiplex PCR; TCRdb's table is partial and in-frame only. The sample has 1,500 to 2,000 clones; more than 25% are singletons. The source was lung tumor tissue, collected before any cancer treatment. The source of these receptors is a male donor older than 55 with stage II squamous cell lung carcinoma.

This clone appeared a few times. This chain uses TRBV7-1 with TRBJ2-1, with a possible D match to TRBD2 (5 bases). TRBV7-1 is sorted into the ORF group, with uncertain function. Trimming cost V 4 bases and J 6 bases, with 13 bases left between them. The CDR3 length is 14 residues. The CDR3 DNA is TGTGCCAGCAGCTATGGACTGGTCCCCAATGAGCAGTTCTTC. It is translated as CASSYGLVPNEQFF.

By frequency in the sample, this clone is large. The rearrangement joins TRBV19 to TRBJ2-7, with 11 bases matching TRBD2. Germline CDR1 and CDR2: LNHDA and SQIVND (reference sequence). The trim removed 0 bases at V and 2 bases at J, leaving 0 bases unmatched. The CDR3 is 15 amino acids. DNA of the CDR3: TGTGCCAGTAGTATAGAACTAGCGGGAGCCTACGAGCAGTACTTC. Translating gives CASSIELAGAYEQYF.

The gene calls are TRBV6-7 and TRBJ2-4, with D uncertain. TRBV6-7 is filed as an ORF, its function uncertain. Trimming pared 4 bases from V and 6 bases from J, leaving 4 bases between. This CDR3 contains 11 residues. In nucleotides, the CDR3 is TGTGCCAGCAGTTCTAGAAACATTCAGTACTTC. Translating it yields CASSSRNIQYF.

This clone was counted between two and nine times. The J gene is TRBJ1-5, the V gene TRBV6-8, with 8 bases fitting TRBD1. The CDR3 sequence is 16 residues long. Germline V CDR1 and CDR2: MNHGY, SAAAGT. The ends lost 6 bases at V and 6 bases at J; junction bases unmatched: 13. The CDR3 coding sequence is TGTGCCAGCAGACACTCGACAGGGGATATCGGTCAGCCCCAGCATTTT. It encodes CASRHSTGDIGQPQHF.

This clone was seen just once. This chain uses TRBV28 with TRBJ2-3, with D tentatively TRBD1 or TRBD2 (5 bases each). The V gene lost 6 bases and the J gene lost 1 base, with 11 bases spanning the gap. The CDR3 extends over 14 amino acids. CDR1 is MDHEN and CDR2 is SYDVKM in the germline V gene. CDR3 bases: TGTGCCAGCAGGCCCGGGACCCGCACAGATACGCAGTATTTT. Translation gives CASRPGTRTDTQYF.

In its sample, this clone was seen a few times. V usage is TRBV11-3 and J usage is TRBJ2-3, with D tentatively TRBD2 (6 bases). The CDR3 has 14 residues. Per the germline V gene, CDR1 is SGHNT and CDR2 is YENEEA. V lost 5 bases, J lost 0 bases, and 9 bases lay in between. The CDR3 region is CASSAGTSTDTQYF. CDR3 nucleotide sequence: TGTGCCAGCAGCGCCGGGACTAGCACAGATACGCAGTATTTT.

V is TRBV9 and J is TRBJ2-3, with a possible D match to TRBD1 (5 bases). The CDR3 consists of 15 residues. Looked up from germline, CDR1 is SGDLS and CDR2 is YYNGEE. V lost 5 bases and J 2 bases, leaving 15 bases between the germline ends. CDR3 bases: TGTGCCAGCAGTGAGGAACAGGTTCTCACAGATACGCAGTATTTT. Protein product: CASSEEQVLTDTQYF. Together with reference TRBV9 and TRBJ2-3, the CDR3 gives the full variable domain: DSGVTQTPKHLITATGQRVTLRCSPRSGDLSVYWYQQSLDQGLQFLIQYYNGEERAKGNILERFSAQQFPDLHSELNLSSLELGDSALYFCASSEEQVLTDTQYFGPGTRLTVL.

The rearrangement joins TRBV14 to TRBJ1-2; D ambiguous. CDR1 is SGHDN, CDR2 FVKESK, per germline. Trimming removed 4 bases at V and 6 bases at J, with 21 bases between. The CDR3 runs to 16 residues. The CDR3 region has the DNA TGTGCCAGCAGCCCCCCTGGTCTTGGGAAATGGGATGGCTACACCTTC. Translated, it gives CASSPPGLGKWDGYTF.

This clone is classed as medium-sized. This sequence joins TRBV6-8 and TRBJ2-3, with D maybe TRBD1 (6 bases). Germline V gives CDR1 MNHGY, CDR2 SAAAGT. The ends were cut back, 6 bases at V and 6 bases at J, with 16 bases in the middle. CDR3 length: 14 residues. CDR3 sequence: CASRETGFTDTQYF. Written as DNA, the CDR3 is TGTGCCAGCAGAGAAACAGGGTTTACTGATACGCAGTATTTT.

V and J are TRBV19 and TRBJ2-7; either TRBD1 or TRBD2 may fit D (5 bases each). Germline V gene data show CDR1 as LNHDA and CDR2 as SQIVND (reference sequence). Trimming took 3 bases from V and 2 from J, leaving 14 bases between them. This CDR3 region has 15 residues. Here the CDR3 reads CASSISLEGPYEQYF. CDR3 nucleotide sequence: TGTGCCAGTAGTATCAGTCTCGAGGGGCCCTACGAGCAGTACTTC.

This clone showed up just a few times. The chain joins TRBV4-1 to TRBJ2-2; 8 positions agree with TRBD2. This CDR3 spans 19 amino acids. In germline, CDR1 is MGHRA, CDR2 YSYEKL. The V gene end was trimmed by 0 bases and the J gene end by 7 bases; junction bases not matched to a gene: 16. This CDR3 is CASSQEGGGTRFRIGELFF. For the CDR3, the DNA is TGCGCCAGCAGCCAAGAGGGGGGTGGGACTAGGTTTCGGATCGGGGAGCTGTTTTTT.

This chain links TRBV9 with TRBJ1-1; unclear D gene. V lost 3 bases and J 4 bases, leaving 13 bases between the germline ends. In germline, CDR1 is SGDLS, CDR2 YYNGEE. The CDR3 is 14 residues long. CDR3 region: CASSAVAGPTEAFF. CDR3 bases: TGTGCCAGCAGCGCGGTGGCAGGACCCACTGAAGCTTTCTTT.

About this clone itself: A read error may produce the germline difference seen at one junction end. This sequence joins TRBV6-1 and TRBJ2-5, with TRBD2 matching 9 bases. Germline values: CDR1 MNHNS, CDR2 SASEGT. This CDR3 is 16 amino acids long. The CDR3 bases are TGTGCCATCAGTGAAGCTAGCGGGACGGGGAAGGAGACCCAGTACTTC. This sequence encodes CAISEASGTGKETQYF.

The V call is TRBV19, the J call TRBJ1-4; 7 positions match TRBD1. Germline CDR1 reads LNHDA; CDR2 reads SQIVND (reference sequence). The CDR3 covers 15 residues. V lost 8 bases and J lost 8; bases outside the gene matches: 14. CDR3 loop: CASHPTGVDREKLFF. CDR3 DNA: TGTGCCAGTCACCCCACAGGGGTCGACAGGGAAAAACTGTTTTTT. The entire variable domain, with the rest obtained from reference TRBV19 and TRBJ1-4, is as follows: DGGITQSPKYLFRKEGQNVTLSCEQNLNHDAMYWYRQDPGQGLRLIYYSQIVNDFQKGDIAEGYSVSREKKESFPLTVTSAQKNPTAFYLCASHPTGVDREKLFFGSGTQLSVL.

This clone has only a few counts. V is TRBV19 and J is TRBJ2-7; no firm D call. V gave up 4 bases and J gave up 4 bases, with 26 bases separating them. Germline V gene data show CDR1 as LNHDA and CDR2 as SQIVND (reference sequence). The CDR3 has 18 amino acids. CDR3 in DNA: TGTGCCAGTAGTACCAGGCTCACCTCACCGGCTCAAGGGTACGAGCAGTACTTC. It specifies CASSTRLTSPAQGYEQYF.

The chain employs TRBV9 and TRBJ2-1, with TRBD2 matching over 10 bases. This CDR3 has 15 amino acids. The V gene end was trimmed by 3 bases and the J gene end by 7 bases; junction bases not matched to a gene: 7. Germline V CDR1 and CDR2: SGDLS, YYNGEE. CDR3 sequence (DNA): TGTGCCAGCAGCGCTAGACTAGCGGGCAGAAATGAGCAGTTCTTC. The encoded protein is CASSARLAGRNEQFF. Complete variable domain (other parts from reference TRBV9 and TRBJ2-1): DSGVTQTPKHLITATGQRVTLRCSPRSGDLSVYWYQQSLDQGLQFLIQYYNGEERAKGNILERFSAQQFPDLHSELNLSSLELGDSALYFCASSARLAGRNEQFFGPGTRLTVL.

The chain couples TRBV5-1 to TRBJ2-7, with TRBD1 matching over 9 bases. The length of the CDR3 is 15 residues. The V gene's germline CDR1 is SGHRS and CDR2 YFSETQ. The J segment lost 7 bases and the V segment lost 6 bases, leaving 14 bases of the junction unmatched. CDR3 sequence: CASTSGPGQGGEQYF. The DNA of the CDR3 is TGCGCCAGCACCTCTGGTCCGGGACAGGGTGGAGAGCAGTACTTC.

The genes are TRBV28 and TRBJ2-7; no clear D gene. Germline V gene sequence: CDR1 MDHEN, CDR2 SYDVKM. This CDR3 region has 15 residues. Trimming cost V 4 bases and J 0 bases, with 13 bases left between them. The CDR3 is CASSSGSLSSYEQYF. The CDR3 DNA reads TGTGCCAGCAGTTCTGGCTCCTTGAGCTCCTACGAGCAGTACTTC.

In this sample, this clone turned up a few times. This sequence joins TRBV28 and TRBJ1-4; D is unclear. V was shortened by 2 bases and J by 3 bases, with 7 bases between the two germline ends. This CDR3 has 14 residues. CDR1 MDHEN and CDR2 SYDVKM come from the germline V gene. The CDR3 DNA sequence: TGTGCCAGCAGTTTAAACCAGGCTAATGAAAAACTGTTTTTT. Translation gives CASSLNQANEKLFF.

The CDR3 DNA reads TGTGCCAGCAGTTACGGGCGGAGCTCCTACAATGAGCAGTTCTTC. The encoded protein is CASSYGRSSYNEQFF. The chain joins TRBV6-8 to TRBJ2-1; D gene ambiguous. The CDR3 totals 15 residues. Germline CDR1 is MNHGY and CDR2 is SAAAGT. The ends were cut back, 2 bases at V and 0 bases at J, with 8 bases in the middle.

This clone rates as medium-sized. The chain's CDR3 is CASQDRGRGYEQYF. CDR3 coding DNA: TGTGCCAGCCAGGACAGGGGAAGAGGGTACGAGCAGTACTTC. The gene calls are TRBV6-8 and TRBJ2-7; 9 bases agree with TRBD1. Per the germline V gene, CDR1 is MNHGY and CDR2 is SAAAGT. The CDR3 contains 14 residues. V dropped 8 bases and J dropped 4; count of bases not matched to a gene: 9.

The CDR3 here is CATSDSTGELFF. CDR3 coding DNA: TGTGCCACCTCGGACAGTACCGGGGAGCTGTTTTTT. V gene TRBV28 combines with J gene TRBJ2-2, with a tentative D call TRBD1 (6 bases). The CDR3 sequence is 12 residues long. Germline V gene sequence: CDR1 MDHEN, CDR2 SYDVKM. The V gene lost 10 bases and the J gene lost 5 bases, with 11 bases spanning the gap.

About this clone: The limits of the CDR3 on the DNA are not certain, so only TCRdb's listed CDR3 is given. V and J are TRBV1 and TRBJ2-1; TRBD1 was called by the table and not checked on the DNA. TRBV1 is a listed pseudogene. The CDR3 is 19 residues long, counting both termini. The CDR3 spells CASSQEFSFGTGIYNEQFF.

V and J are TRBV12-5 and TRBJ1-4, with D possibly matching TRBD1 (6 bases). Germline CDR1 reads LGHNT; CDR2 reads FRNRAP. CDR3 size: 14 residues. CDR3 coding DNA: TGTGCCAGCCAAAAAGGGGGTGTATCGGGAAAACTGTTTTTT. It yields the protein CASQKGGVSGKLFF.

The CDR3, as DNA: TGTGCCAGCAGGAGTTTAGATCAGGGTGGCATCACTGAAGCTTTCTTT. It yields the protein CASRSLDQGGITEAFF. The chain couples TRBV11-3 to TRBJ1-1, with a tentative D call TRBD1 (5 bases). The germline V and J ends were trimmed by 6 bases and 4 bases, with 21 bases remaining between them. This CDR3 is built from 16 residues. CDR1 and CDR2 (germline): SGHNT, YENEEA.

In this sample, this clone turned up a few times. The CDR3 is CASSPQGLAGTYEQYF. CDR3 nucleotide sequence: TGTGCCAGCTCACCACAGGGACTAGCGGGGACCTACGAGCAGTACTTC. The chain combines TRBV18 with TRBJ2-7, with 13 bases identical to TRBD2. CDR1 and CDR2 (germline): KGHSH, LQKENI. V was clipped by 1 base and J by 2 bases; unmatched bases: 2. The CDR3 is 16 residues long. The whole variable domain, filled in from reference TRBV18 and TRBJ2-7, reads NAGVMQNPRHLVRRRGQEARLRCSPMKGHSHVYWYRQLPEEGLKFMVYLQKENIIDESGMPKERFSAEFPKEGPSILRIQQVVRGDSAAYFCASSPQGLAGTYEQYFGPGTRLTVT.

The V and J genes are TRBV29-1 and TRBJ2-1; no clear D gene. V lost 2 bases to trimming and J lost 15 bases, with 17 bases between them. Germline-derived CDR1 and CDR2 are SQVTM and ANQGSEA. This CDR3 has 12 amino acids. The chain's CDR3 is CSVELTGPESFF. The CDR3 bases are TGCAGCGTTGAACTTACCGGACCCGAATCGTTCTTC.

The rearrangement links TRBV5-1 to TRBJ2-5; a possible D gene is TRBD1 (6 bases). V lost 4 bases to trimming and J lost 2 bases, with 15 bases between them. Germline V gene sequence: CDR1 SGHRS, CDR2 YFSETQ. This CDR3 is 15 amino acids long. The CDR3 nucleotides read TGCGCCAGCAGCCTGCTAGGACAGACTCAAGAGACCCAGTACTTC. Protein product: CASSLLGQTQETQYF.

This clone was seen a few times. V usage is TRBV7-7 and J usage is TRBJ2-7; 12 bases align to TRBD2. The CDR3 runs 16 residues. Germline lookup yields CDR1 SSHAT and CDR2 FNYEAQ (reference sequence). J gave up 5 bases and V 5 bases, and 10 bases lay outside the gene matches. Written as DNA, the CDR3 is TGTGCCAGCAGCGACAAACGGACTAGCGGGAACCACGAGCAGTACTTC. This translates into CASSDKRTSGNHEQYF.